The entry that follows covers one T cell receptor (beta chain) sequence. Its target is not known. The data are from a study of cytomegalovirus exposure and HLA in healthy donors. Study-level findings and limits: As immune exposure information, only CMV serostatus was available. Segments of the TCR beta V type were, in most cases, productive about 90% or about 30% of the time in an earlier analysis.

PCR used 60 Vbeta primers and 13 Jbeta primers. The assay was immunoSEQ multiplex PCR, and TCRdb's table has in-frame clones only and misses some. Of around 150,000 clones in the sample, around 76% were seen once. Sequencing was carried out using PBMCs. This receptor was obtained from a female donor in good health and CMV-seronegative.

CDR3 loop: CASSPPRAGGMNTEAFF. In nucleotides, the CDR3 is TGCGCCAGCAGCCCCCCCAGGGCAGGGGGAATGAACACTGAAGCTTTCTTT. The chain has TRBV5-1 and TRBJ1-1; 7 bases map to TRBD1. Germline lookup yields CDR1 SGHRS and CDR2 YFSETQ. With V trimmed by 4 bases and J by 0 bases, 12 bases remained unmatched. This CDR3 is 17 amino acids long.